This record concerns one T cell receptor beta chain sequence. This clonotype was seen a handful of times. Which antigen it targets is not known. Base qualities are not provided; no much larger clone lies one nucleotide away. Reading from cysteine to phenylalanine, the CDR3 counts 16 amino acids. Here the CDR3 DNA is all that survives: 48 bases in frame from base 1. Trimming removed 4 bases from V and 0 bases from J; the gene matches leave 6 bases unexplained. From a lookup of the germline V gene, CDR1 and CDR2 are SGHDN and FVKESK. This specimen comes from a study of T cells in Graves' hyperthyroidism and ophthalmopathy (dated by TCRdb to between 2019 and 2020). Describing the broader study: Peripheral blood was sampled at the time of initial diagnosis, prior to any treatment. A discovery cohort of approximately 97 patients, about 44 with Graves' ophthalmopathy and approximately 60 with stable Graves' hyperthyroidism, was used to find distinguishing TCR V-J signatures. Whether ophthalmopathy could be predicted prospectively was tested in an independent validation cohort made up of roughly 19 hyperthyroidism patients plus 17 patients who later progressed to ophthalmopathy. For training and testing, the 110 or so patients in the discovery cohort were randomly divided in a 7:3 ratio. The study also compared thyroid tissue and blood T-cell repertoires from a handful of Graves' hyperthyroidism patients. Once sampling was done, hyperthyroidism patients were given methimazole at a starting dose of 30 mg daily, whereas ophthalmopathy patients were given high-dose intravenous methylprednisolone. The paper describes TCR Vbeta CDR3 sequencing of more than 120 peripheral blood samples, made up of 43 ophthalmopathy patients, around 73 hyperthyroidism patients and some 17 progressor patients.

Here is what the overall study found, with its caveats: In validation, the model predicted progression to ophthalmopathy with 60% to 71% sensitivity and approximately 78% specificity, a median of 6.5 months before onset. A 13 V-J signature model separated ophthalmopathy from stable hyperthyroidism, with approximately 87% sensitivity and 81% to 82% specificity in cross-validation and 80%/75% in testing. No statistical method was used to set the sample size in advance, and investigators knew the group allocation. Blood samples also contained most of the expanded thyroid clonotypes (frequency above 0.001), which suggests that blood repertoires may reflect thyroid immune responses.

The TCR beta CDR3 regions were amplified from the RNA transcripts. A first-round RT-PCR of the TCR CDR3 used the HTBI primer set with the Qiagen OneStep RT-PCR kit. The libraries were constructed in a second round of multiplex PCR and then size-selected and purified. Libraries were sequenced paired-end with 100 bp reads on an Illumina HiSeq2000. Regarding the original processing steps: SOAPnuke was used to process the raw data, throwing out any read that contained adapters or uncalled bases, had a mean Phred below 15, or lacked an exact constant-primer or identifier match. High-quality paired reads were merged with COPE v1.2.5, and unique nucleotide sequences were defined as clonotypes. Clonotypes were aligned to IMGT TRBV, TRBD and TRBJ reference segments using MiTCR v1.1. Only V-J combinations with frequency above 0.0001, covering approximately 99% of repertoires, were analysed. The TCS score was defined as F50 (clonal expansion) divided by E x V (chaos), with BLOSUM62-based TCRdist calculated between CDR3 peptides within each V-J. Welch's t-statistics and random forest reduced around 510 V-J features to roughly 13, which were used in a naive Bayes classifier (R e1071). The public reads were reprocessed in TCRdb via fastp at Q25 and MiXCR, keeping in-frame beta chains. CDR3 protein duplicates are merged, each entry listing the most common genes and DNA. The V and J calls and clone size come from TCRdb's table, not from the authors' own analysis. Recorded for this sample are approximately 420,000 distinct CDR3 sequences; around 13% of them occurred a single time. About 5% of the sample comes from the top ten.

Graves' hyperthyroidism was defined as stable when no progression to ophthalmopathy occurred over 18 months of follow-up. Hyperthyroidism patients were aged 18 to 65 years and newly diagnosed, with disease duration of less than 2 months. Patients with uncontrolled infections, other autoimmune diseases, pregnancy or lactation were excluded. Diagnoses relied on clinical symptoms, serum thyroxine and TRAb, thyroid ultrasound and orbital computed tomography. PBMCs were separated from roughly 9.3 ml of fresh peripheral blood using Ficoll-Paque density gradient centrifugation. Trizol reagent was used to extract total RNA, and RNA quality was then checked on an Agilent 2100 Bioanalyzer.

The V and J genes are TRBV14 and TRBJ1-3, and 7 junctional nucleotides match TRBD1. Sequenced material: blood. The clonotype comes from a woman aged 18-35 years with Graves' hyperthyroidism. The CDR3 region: CASSRGQAYSGNTIYF. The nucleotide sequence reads TGTGCCAGCAGCCGCGGACAGGCCTACTCTGGAAACACCATATATTTT.